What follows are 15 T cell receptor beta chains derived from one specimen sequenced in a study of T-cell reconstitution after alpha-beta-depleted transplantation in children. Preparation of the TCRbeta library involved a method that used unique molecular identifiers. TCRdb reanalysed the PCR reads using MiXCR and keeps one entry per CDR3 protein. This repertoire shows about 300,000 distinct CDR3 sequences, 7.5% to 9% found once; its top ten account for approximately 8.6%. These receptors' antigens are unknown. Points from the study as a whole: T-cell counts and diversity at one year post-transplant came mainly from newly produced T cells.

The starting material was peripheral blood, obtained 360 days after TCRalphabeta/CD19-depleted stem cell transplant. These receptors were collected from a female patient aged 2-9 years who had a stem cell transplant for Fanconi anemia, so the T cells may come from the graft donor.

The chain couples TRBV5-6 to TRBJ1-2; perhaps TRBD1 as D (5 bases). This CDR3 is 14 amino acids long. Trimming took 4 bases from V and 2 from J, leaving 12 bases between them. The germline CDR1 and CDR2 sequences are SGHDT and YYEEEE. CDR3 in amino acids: CASSDGAHNYGYTF. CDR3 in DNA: TGTGCCAGCAGCGACGGGGCACACAACTATGGCTACACCTTC.

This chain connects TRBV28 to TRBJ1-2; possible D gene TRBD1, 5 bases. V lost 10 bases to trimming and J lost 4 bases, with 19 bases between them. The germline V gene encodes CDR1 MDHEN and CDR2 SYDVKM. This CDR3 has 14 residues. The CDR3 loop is CATTRPWDGYGYTF. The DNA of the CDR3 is TGTGCCACCACCCGGCCCTGGGACGGCTATGGCTACACCTTC.

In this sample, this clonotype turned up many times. For the CDR3, the DNA is TGCAGTGCTAGACCGGGGGGGGCAAGTACCGGGGAGCTGTTTTTT. Translation gives CSARPGGASTGELFF. V and J are TRBV20-1 and TRBJ2-2; 8 bases are a match to TRBD2. The trim removed 2 bases at V and 5 bases at J, leaving 7 bases unmatched. The CDR3 runs 15 residues. The germline V gene has CDR1 DFQATT and CDR2 SNEGSKA (reference sequence).

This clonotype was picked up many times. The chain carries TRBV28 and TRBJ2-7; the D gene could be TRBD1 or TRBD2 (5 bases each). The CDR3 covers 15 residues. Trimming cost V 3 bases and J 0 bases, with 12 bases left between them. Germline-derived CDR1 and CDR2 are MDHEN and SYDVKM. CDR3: CASSLAGTRSYEQYF. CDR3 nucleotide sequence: TGTGCCAGCAGTTTGGCAGGGACGCGCTCCTACGAGCAGTACTTC.

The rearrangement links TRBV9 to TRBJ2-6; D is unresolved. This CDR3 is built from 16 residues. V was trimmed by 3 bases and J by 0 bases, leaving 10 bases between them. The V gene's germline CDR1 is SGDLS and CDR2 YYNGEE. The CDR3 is CASSARGFSGANVLTF. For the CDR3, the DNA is TGTGCCAGCAGCGCCCGAGGTTTCTCTGGGGCCAACGTCCTGACTTTC.

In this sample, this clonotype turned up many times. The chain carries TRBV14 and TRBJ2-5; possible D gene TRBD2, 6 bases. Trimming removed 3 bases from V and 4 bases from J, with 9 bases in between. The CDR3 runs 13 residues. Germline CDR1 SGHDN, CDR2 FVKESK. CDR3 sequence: CASSHGRGETQYF. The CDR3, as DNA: TGTGCCAGCAGCCACGGGAGAGGAGAGACCCAGTACTTC.

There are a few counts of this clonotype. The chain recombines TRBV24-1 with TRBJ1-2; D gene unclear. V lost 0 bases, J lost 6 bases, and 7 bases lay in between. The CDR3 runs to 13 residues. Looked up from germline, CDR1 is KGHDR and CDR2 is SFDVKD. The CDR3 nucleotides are TGTGCCACCAGTGATTTGTTGGGGAATGGCTACACCTTC. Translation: CATSDLLGNGYTF.

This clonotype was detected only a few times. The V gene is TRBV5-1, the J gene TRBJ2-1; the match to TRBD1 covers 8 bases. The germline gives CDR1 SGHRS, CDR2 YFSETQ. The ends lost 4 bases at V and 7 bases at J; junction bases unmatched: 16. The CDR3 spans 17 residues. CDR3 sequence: CASSLGPVDRVGNEQFF. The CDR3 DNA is TGCGCCAGCAGCCTGGGGCCTGTGGACAGGGTCGGAAATGAGCAGTTCTTC.

The CDR3 sequence: CASSRPGGPPADTQYF. The DNA for the CDR3 is TGCGCCAGCAGCCGGCCCGGGGGCCCCCCGGCGGATACGCAGTATTTT. The chain recombines TRBV4-1 with TRBJ2-3, with D perhaps assigned TRBD1 or TRBD2 (6 bases each). Trimming shortened V by 4 bases and J by 6 bases, and 20 bases separated the two germline ends. Germline values: CDR1 MGHRA, CDR2 YSYEKL. This CDR3 region has 16 residues.

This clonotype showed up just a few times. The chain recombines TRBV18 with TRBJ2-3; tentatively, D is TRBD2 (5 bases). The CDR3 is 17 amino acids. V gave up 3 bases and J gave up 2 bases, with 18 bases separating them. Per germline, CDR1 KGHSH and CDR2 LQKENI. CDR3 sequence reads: CASSPRGPGVNTDTQYF. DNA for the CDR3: TGTGCCAGCTCACCTAGAGGCCCCGGGGTTAACACAGATACGCAGTATTTT.

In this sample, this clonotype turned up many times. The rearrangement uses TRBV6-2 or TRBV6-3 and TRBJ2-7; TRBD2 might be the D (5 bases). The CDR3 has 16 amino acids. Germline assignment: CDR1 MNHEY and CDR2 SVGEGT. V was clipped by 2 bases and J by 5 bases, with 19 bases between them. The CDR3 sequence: CASSYTPGELRDEQYF. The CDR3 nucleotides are TGTGCCAGCAGTTACACCCCTGGGGAGTTACGCGACGAGCAGTACTTC.

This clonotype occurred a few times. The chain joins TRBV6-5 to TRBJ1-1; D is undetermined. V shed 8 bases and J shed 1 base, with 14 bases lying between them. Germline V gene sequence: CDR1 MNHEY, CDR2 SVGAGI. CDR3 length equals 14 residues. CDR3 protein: CASSLGRWNTEAFF. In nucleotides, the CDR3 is TGTGCCAGCTCCCTCGGGCGCTGGAACACTGAAGCTTTCTTT.

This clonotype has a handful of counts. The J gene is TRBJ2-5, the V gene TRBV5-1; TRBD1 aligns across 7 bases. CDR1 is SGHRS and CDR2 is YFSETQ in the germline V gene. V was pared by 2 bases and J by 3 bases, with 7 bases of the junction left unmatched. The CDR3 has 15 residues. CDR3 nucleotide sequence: TGCGCCAGCAGCTTAGCCGGGACAGATGAAGAGACCCAGTACTTC. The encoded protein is CASSLAGTDEETQYF. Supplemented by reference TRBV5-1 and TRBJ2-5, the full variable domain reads KAGVTQTPRYLIKTRGQQVTLSCSPISGHRSVSWYQQTPGQGLQFLFEYFSETQRNKGNFPGRFSGRQFSNSRSEMNVSTLELGDSALYLCASSLAGTDEETQYFGPGTRLLVL.

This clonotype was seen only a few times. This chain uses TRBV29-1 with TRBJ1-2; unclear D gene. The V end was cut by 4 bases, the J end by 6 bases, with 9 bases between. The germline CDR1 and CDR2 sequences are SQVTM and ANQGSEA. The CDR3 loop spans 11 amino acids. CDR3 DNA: TGCAGCGTTGTGGGAAGGGATGGCTACACCTTC. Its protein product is CSVVGRDGYTF.

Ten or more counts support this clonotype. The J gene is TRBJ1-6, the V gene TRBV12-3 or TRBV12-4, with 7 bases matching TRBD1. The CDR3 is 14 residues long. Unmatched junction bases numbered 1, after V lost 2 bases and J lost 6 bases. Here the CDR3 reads CASSLKGANSPLHF. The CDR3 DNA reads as TGTGCCAGCAGTTTAAAGGGGGCTAATTCACCCCTCCACTTT.